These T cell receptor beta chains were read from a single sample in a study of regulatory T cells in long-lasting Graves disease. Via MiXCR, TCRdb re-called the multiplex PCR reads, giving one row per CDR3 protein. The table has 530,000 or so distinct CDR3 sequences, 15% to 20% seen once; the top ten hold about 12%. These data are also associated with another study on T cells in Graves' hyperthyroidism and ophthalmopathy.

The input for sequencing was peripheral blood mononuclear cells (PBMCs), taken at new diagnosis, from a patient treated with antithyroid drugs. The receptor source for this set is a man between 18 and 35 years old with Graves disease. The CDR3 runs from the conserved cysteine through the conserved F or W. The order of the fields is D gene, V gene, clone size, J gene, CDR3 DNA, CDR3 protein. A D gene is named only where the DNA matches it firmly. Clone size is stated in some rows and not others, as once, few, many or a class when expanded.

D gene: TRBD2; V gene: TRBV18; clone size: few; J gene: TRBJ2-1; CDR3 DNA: TGTGCCAGCTCACCGACTGGCGGGAGGCCTTTAAGCTCCTACAATGAGCAGTTCTTC; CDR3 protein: CASSPTGGRPLSSYNEQFF
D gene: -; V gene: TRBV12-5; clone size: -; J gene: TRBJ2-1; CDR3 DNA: TGTGCTAGTGGCGTGAGTGGAAGGGGCAATGAGCAGTTCTTC; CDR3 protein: CASGVSGRGNEQFF
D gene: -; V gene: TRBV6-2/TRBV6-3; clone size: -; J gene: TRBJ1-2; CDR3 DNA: TGTGCCAGCAGTGAAACGGGGAACTATGGCTACACCTTC; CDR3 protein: CASSETGNYGYTF
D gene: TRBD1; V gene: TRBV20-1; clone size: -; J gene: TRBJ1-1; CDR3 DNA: TGCAGTGCTACAGGGGGTGGCACTGAAGCTTTCTTT; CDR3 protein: CSATGGGTEAFF
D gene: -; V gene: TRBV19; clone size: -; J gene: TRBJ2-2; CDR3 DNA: TGTGCCAGTAGTCCGGGACACAACACCGGGGAGCTGTTTTTT; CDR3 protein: CASSPGHNTGELFF
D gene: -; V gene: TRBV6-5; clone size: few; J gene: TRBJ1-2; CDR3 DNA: TGTGCCAGCAGTTACAGTAACAGGCTTGTCGGCACCTTC; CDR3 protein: CASSYSNRLVGTF
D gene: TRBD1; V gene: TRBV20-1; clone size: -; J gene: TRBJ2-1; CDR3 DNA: TGCAGTGCTAGGGAAGCACTCCCGTCGGGGACAGGGGTGTACGATGAGCAGTTCTTC; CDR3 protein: CSAREALPSGTGVYDEQFF
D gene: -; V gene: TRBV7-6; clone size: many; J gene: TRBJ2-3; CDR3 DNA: TGTGCCAGCAGCCCGACAGCTACAGATACGCAGTATTTT; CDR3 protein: CASSPTATDTQYF
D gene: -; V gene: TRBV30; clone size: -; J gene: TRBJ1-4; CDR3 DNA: TGTGCCTGGAAGCGGGATTGGGTATCGAATGAAAAACTGTTTTTT; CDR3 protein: CAWKRDWVSNEKLFF
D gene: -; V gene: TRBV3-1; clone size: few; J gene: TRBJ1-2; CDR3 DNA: TGTGCCAGCAGCCAAGAACAGGGAACGGATTACTATGGCTACACCTTC; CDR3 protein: CASSQEQGTDYYGYTF
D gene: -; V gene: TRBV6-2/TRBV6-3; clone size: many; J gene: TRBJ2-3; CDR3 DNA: TGTGCCAGCGCGCCGGAGGTTTCAGATACGCAGTATTTT; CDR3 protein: CASAPEVSDTQYF
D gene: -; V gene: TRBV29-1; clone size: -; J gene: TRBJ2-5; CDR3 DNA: TGCAGCGCCTGGGCCACCCCGGAGACCCAGTACTTC; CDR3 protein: CSAWATPETQYF
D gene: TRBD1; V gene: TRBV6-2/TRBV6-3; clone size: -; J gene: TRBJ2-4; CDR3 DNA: TGTGCCAGCGTTTGGGGACAGGGTGATGATGGCATTCAGTACTTC; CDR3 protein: CASVWGQGDDGIQYF
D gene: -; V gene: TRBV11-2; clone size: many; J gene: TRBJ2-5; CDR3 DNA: TGTGCCAGCAGCTTAGAGTTACTAGACCAAGAGACCCAGTACTTC; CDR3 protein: CASSLELLDQETQYF
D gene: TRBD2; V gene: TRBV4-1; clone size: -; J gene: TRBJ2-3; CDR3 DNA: TGCGCCAGCAGCCAAGTTTCAGCGGGAGCAAGAGATACGCAGTATTTT; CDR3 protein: CASSQVSAGARDTQYF
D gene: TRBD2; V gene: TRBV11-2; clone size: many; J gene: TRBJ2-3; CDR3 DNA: TGTGCCAGCAGCTTTCGGACTAGCGGAACAGATACGCAGTATTTT; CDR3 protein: CASSFRTSGTDTQYF
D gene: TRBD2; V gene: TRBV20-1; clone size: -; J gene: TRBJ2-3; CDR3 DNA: TGCAGTGCTAGGCCGGTGACTAGCGACACAGATACGCAGTATTTT; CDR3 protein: CSARPVTSDTDTQYF
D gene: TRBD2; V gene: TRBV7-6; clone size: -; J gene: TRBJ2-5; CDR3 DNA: TGTGCCAGCGGTTCTCGCCTCTTTGGCGGGAGAGAGGAGACCCAGTACTTC; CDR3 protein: CASGSRLFGGREETQYF
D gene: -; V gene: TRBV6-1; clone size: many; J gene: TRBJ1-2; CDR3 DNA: TGTGCCAGCAGTGAACCCGGGGTGAATGGCTACACCTTC; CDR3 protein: CASSEPGVNGYTF
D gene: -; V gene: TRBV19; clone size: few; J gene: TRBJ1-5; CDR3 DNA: TGTGCCAGTAATTTGAGACAAAATCAGCCCCAGCATTTT; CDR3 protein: CASNLRQNQPQHF
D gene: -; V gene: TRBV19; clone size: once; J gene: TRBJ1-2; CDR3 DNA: TGTGCCAGTAGTGCCGGGCCGGATGGGGGCTACACCTTC; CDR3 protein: CASSAGPDGGYTF
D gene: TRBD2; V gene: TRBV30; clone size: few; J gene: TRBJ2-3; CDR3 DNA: TGTGCCTGGGAACCGAGATGGACTAGCGGGAACACAGATACGCAGTATTTT; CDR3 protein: CAWEPRWTSGNTDTQYF
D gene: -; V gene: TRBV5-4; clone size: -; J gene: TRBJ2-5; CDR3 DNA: TGTGCCGGCAGCTTGGGGGCCGAGGAGACCCAGTACTTC; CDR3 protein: CAGSLGAEETQYF
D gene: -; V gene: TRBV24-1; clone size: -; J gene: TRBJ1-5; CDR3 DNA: TGTGCCACCAGTGATGGTGGCAATAGCAATCAGCCCCAGCATTTT; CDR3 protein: CATSDGGNSNQPQHF
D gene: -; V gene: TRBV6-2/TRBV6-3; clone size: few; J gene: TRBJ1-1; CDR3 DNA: TGTGCCAGCAGTTTCGACTACAGGGACACTGAAGCTTTCTTT; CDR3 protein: CASSFDYRDTEAFF
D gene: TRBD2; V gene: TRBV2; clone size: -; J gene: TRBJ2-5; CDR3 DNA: TGTGCCAGCAGTGAACGCCTGGCAGGGAGGGTGGAGACCCAGTACTTC; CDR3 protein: CASSERLAGRVETQYF
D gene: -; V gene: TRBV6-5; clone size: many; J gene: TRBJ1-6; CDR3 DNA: TGTGCCAGCAGTTACGGTGGCCACTCACCCCTCCACTTT; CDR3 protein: CASSYGGHSPLHF
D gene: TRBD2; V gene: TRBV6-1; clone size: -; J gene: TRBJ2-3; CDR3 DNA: TGTGCCAGCAGTGATGGGACTAAGAGGGGAGATACGCAGTATTTT; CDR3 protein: CASSDGTKRGDTQYF